These 10 T cell receptor beta chains share one sample of origin, sequenced in a study of T cell clonality in common variable immunodeficiency. Sequencing used immunoSEQ multiplex PCR; TCRdb keeps in-frame clones, though not all of them. Found here are approximately 44,000 clones, no singletons; the ten largest cover around 2.8%. The sequenced sample was peripheral blood mononuclear cells. These receptors were collected from a person aged 18-70 years in good health.

This clone was counted many times. From the germline J gene comes the end of the CDR3, since the read stops 3 residues before it. V is TRBV5-4 and J is TRBJ1-2; 12 nucleotides agree with TRBD1. Germline lookup yields CDR1 SGHNT and CDR2 YYREEE (reference sequence). This CDR3 contains 14 residues. The CDR3 loop reads CASSLTGTGGGYTF. The DNA read from the CDR3 is TGTGCCAGCAGCTTAACCGGGACAGGGGGCGGC. Full variable domain (remainder filled in from reference TRBV5-4 and TRBJ1-2): ETGVTQSPTHLIKTRGQQVTLRCSSQSGHNTVSWYQQALGQGPQFIFQYYREEENGRGNFPPRFSGLQFPNYSSELNVNALELDDSALYLCASSLTGTGGGYTFGSGTRLTVV.

This clone occurred many times. With the read ending 3 residues before the CDR3 end, the germline J gene is used to fill in that end. The rearrangement joins TRBV29-1 to TRBJ2-1; 9 bases are a match to TRBD2. CDR3 length: 15 amino acids. The germline gives CDR1 SQVTM, CDR2 ANQGSEA. Trimming at V came to 7 bases and at J to 0 bases, leaving 7 bases not matched to a gene. CDR3 sequence reads: CSANSGSHSYNEQFF. The sequenced part of the CDR3 DNA is TGCAGCGCTAATAGCGGGAGCCACTCCTACAATGAG.

Many counts were recorded for this clone. The read ends 3 residues shy of where the CDR3 ends; the end is completed using the germline J gene. The V and J genes are TRBV5-4 and TRBJ2-3; TRBD2 matches 8 bases. The CDR3 covers 15 residues. Germline CDR1 reads SGHNT; CDR2 reads YYREEE (reference sequence). Germline trimming cut 2 bases from V and 2 bases from J; bases unmatched to any gene: 4. CDR3 loop: CASSFKRETTDTQYF. CDR3 DNA, as far as it was read: TGTGCCAGCAGCTTCAAGCGGGAGACCACAGATACG. Variable domain in full (rest from reference TRBV5-4 and TRBJ2-3): ETGVTQSPTHLIKTRGQQVTLRCSSQSGHNTVSWYQQALGQGPQFIFQYYREEENGRGNFPPRFSGLQFPNYSSELNVNALELDDSALYLCASSFKRETTDTQYFGPGTRLTVL.

This clone was seen repeatedly, ten times or more. The CDR3 end lies 3 residues beyond the end of the read and is filled in from the germline J gene. The rearrangement links TRBV30 to TRBJ1-6; no firm D call. V was clipped by 0 bases and J by 9 bases, with 9 bases between them. Germline CDR1 reads GTSNPN; CDR2 reads SVGIG (reference sequence). This CDR3 comprises 13 residues. The chain's CDR3 is CAWSVEDISPLHF. The CDR3 DNA, read in part, is TGTGCCTGGAGTGTAGAAGACATTTCACCC. Full variable domain (missing parts from reference TRBV30 and TRBJ1-6): SQTIHQWPATLVQPVGSPLSLECTVEGTSNPNLYWYRQAAGRGLQLLFYSVGIGQISSEVPQNLSASRPQDRQFILSSKKLLLSDSGFYLCAWSVEDISPLHFGNGTRLTVT.

This clone turned up a few times. The observed sequence ends 3 residues before the CDR3 terminus, with the missing tail filled in from the germline J gene. This chain uses TRBV19 with TRBJ2-2; 8 bases align to TRBD1. This CDR3 is 15 amino acids long. The V gene's germline CDR1 is LNHDA and CDR2 SQIVND (reference sequence). The CDR3 protein is CASSTTGDYNSPLFF. The sequenced CDR3 bases are TGTGCCAGTAGTACGACAGGGGATTATAATTCACCG.

This clone has ten or more counts. Incomplete CDR3 DNA: TGCAGTGCCCAAGGCCCCCCCCTAGGCACAGATACG. Translating gives CSAQGPPLGTDT. The complete CDR3 protein is CSAQGPPLGTDTQYF. V gene TRBV20-1 combines with J gene TRBJ2-3; D is ambiguous. The read comes to an end 3 residues before the CDR3 does, leaving the germline J gene to fill in the end. Trimming took off 6 bases at V and 1 base at J, with 17 bases between the two ends. Germline V gene lookup returns CDR1 DFQATT and CDR2 SNEGSKA (reference sequence). This CDR3 region has 15 residues.

This clone was recorded at least ten times. Coverage ceases 3 residues before the CDR3 finishes, and the germline J gene fills in the end. The chain combines TRBV5-6 with TRBJ2-1; 9 positions agree with TRBD1. The V gene end was trimmed by 2 bases and the J gene end by 6 bases; junction bases not matched to a gene: 6. CDR1 is SGHDT and CDR2 is YYEEEE in the germline V gene. This CDR3 has 15 amino acids. The CDR3 sequence is CASSFLQGAVNEQFF. The sequenced part of the CDR3 DNA is TGTGCCAGCAGCTTTTTACAGGGGGCTGTCAATGAG.

This clone occurred many times. The CDR3 end lies 3 residues beyond the end of the read and is filled in from the germline J gene. This rearrangement joins TRBV4-1 to TRBJ2-7, with a tentative D call TRBD1 (5 bases). CDR3 length: 18 residues. The V gene lost 0 bases and the J gene lost 3 bases, with 21 bases spanning the gap. Germline V CDR1 and CDR2: MGHRA, YSYEKL. CDR3 residues: CASSQDKSRDQKNYEQYF. CDR3 DNA (partial): TGCGCCAGCAGCCAAGATAAGAGCAGGGATCAGAAAAACTACGAG.

This clone was counted ten times or more. The read ends 3 residues before the CDR3 terminus; that terminus is restored from the germline J gene. The chain joins TRBV7-7 to TRBJ2-6, with D possibly being TRBD2 (5 bases). The CDR3 is 15 residues long. Germline CDR1 is SSHAT and CDR2 is FNYEAQ (reference sequence). V dropped 5 bases and J dropped 2 bases, with 10 bases sitting between them. The CDR3 protein is CASSPSPPGANVLTF. The sequenced CDR3 bases are TGTGCCAGCAGCCCTAGCCCGCCTGGGGCCAACGTC.

This clone occurred many times. Read coverage stops 3 residues before the CDR3 terminus; the germline J gene supplies the remainder. This rearrangement joins TRBV5-6 to TRBJ1-2; D possibly corresponds to TRBD1 (6 bases). Looked up from germline, CDR1 is SGHDT and CDR2 is YYEEEE. This CDR3 region has 14 residues. The CDR3 bases that were read are TGTGCCAGCAGCGTGGGCACAGGGTTCAGCGGC. Translation: CASSVGTGFSG. The entire CDR3 is CASSVGTGFSGYTF.